Given below is one T cell receptor (beta chain) in context. These data belong to a study of blood T cell repertoires in COVID-19. Study details: Both acute and convalescent COVID-19 samples were obtained from the United States, Italy and Spain. Nucleic acid was either cDNA or gDNA, and it came from T cells, B-cell-depleted T cells, or PBMCs.

In the original analysis: Reference gene primer amplification gave nucleated cell count estimates. Here immunoSEQ multiplex PCR was the method, and the copy in TCRdb shows in-frame clones only, minus some. V and J calls and clone size are as listed in that table; D and trimming were resolved from the DNA. The table shows approximately 170,000 clones, with approximately 86% occurring only once. This TCR came from a man aged 45-65 years with active or convalescent COVID-19. The sample taken for sequencing was peripheral blood.

The CDR3 spells CAWSVPIAGGYNEQFF. The CDR3 DNA sequence: TGTGCCTGGAGTGTTCCTATAGCGGGGGGTTACAATGAGCAGTTCTTC. This sequence joins TRBV30 and TRBJ2-1; TRBD2 matches at 10 bases. The germline V gene encodes CDR1 GTSNPN and CDR2 SVGIG (reference sequence). The CDR3 spans 16 residues. V shed 0 bases, J shed 4 bases, and the junction held 6 bases outside the gene matches.